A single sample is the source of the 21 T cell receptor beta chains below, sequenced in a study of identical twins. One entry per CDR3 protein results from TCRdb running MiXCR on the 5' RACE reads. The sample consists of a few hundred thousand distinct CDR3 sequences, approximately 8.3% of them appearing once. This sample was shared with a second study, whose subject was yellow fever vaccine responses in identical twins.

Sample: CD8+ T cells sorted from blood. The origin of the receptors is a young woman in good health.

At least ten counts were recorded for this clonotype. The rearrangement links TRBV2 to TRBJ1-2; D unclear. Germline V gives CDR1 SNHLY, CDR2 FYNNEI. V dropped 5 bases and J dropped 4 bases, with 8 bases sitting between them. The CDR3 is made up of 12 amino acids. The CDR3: CASSKGPYGYTF. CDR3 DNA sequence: TGTGCCAGCAGTAAGGGTCCCTATGGCTACACCTTC.

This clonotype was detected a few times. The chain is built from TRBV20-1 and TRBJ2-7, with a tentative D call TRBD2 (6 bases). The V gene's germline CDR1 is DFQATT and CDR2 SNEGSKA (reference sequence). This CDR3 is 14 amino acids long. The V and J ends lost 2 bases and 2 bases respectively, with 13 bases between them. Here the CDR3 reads CSARYPREPYEQYF. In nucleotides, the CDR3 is TGCAGTGCTAGATACCCTCGGGAGCCCTACGAGCAGTACTTC.

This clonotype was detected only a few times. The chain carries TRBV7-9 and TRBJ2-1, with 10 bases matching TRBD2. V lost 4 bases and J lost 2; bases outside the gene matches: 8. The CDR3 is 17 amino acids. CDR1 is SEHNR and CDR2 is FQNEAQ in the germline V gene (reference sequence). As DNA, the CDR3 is TGTGCCAGCAGCTCCCCCCAAACTAGCGGGGCCTACAATGAGCAGTTCTTC. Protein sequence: CASSSPQTSGAYNEQFF.

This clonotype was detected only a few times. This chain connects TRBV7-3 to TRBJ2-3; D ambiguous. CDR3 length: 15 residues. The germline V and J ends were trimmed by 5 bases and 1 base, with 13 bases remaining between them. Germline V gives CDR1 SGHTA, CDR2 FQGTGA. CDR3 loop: CASSPSPIGTDTQYF. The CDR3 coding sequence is TGTGCCAGCAGCCCGAGTCCGATTGGCACAGATACGCAGTATTTT.

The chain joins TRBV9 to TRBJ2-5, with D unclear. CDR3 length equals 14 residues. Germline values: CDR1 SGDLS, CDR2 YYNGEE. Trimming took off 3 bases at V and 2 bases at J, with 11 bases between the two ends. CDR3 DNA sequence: TGTGCCAGCAGCGCGCTGGTTGGACAAGAGACCCAGTACTTC. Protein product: CASSALVGQETQYF.

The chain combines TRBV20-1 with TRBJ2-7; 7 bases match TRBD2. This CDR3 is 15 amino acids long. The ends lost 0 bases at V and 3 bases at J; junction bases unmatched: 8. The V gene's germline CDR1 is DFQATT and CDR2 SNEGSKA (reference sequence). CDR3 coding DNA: TGCAGTGCTAGAGATGGGGTAGCGGGCGTCTACGAGCAGTACTTC. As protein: CSARDGVAGVYEQYF.

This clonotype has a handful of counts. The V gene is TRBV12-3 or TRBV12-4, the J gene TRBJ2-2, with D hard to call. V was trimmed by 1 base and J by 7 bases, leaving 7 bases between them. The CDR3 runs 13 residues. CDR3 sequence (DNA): TGTGCCAGCAGTTTAGAGGGTATCGGGGAGCTGTTTTTT. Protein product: CASSLEGIGELFF.

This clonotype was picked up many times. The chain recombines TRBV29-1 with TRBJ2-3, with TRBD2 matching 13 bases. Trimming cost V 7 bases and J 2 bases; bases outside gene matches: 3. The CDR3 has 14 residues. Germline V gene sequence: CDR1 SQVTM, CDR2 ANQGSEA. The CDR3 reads CSGGLAGLTDTQYF. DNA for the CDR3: TGCAGCGGGGGACTAGCGGGGCTCACAGATACGCAGTATTTT.

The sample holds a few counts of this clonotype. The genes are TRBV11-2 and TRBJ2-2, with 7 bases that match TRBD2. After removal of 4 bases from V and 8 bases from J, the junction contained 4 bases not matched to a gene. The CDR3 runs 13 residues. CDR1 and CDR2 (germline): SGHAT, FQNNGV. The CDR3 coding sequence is TGTGCCAGCAGCTCGAGACTAGCAGGGGAGCTGTTTTTT. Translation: CASSSRLAGELFF.

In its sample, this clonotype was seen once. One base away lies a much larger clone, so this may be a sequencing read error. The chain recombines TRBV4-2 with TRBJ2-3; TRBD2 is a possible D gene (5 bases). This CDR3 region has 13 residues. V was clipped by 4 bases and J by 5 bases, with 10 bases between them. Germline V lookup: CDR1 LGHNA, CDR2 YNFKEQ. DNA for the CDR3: TGTGCCAGCAGCCTGGAGGCGGGAGATACGCAGTATTTT. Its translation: CASSLEAGDTQYF.

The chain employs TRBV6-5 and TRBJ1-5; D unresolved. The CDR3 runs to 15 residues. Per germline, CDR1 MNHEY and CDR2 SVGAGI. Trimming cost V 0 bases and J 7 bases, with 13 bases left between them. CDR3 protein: CASSYSVGLGQPQHF. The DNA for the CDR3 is TGTGCCAGCAGTTACTCCGTGGGGTTAGGACAGCCCCAGCATTTT.

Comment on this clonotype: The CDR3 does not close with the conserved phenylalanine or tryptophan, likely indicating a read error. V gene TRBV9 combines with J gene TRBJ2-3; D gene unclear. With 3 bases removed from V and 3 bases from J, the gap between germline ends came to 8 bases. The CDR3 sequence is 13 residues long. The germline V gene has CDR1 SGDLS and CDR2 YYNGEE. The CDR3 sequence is CASSAWGTDTQYL. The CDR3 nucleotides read TGTGCCAGCAGCGCTTGGGGAACAGATACGCAGTATCTT.

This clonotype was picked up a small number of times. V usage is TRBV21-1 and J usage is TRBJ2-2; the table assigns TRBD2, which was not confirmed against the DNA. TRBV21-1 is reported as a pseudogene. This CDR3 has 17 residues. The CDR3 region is CAIGLAGVGGCTGELFF. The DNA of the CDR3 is TGTGCCATAGGACTAGCGGGAGTTGGTGGGTGCACCGGGGAGCTGTTTTTT.

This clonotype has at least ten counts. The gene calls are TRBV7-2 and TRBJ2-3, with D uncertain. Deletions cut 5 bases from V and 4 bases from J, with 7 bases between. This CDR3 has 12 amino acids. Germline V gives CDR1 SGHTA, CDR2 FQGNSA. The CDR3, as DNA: TGTGCCAGCAGCGTCCACCCAGATACGCAGTATTTT. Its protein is CASSVHPDTQYF. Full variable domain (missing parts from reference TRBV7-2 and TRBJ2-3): GAGVSQSPSNKVTEKGKDVELRCDPISGHTALYWYRQSLGQGLEFLIYFQGNSAPDKSGLPSDRFSAERTGGSVSTLTIQRTQQEDSAVYLCASSVHPDTQYFGPGTRLTVL.

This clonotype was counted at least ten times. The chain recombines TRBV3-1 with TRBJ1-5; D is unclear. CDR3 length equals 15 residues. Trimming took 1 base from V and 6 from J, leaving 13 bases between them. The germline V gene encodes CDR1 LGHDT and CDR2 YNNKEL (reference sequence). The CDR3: CASSQGLPVSQPQHF. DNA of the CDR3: TGTGCCAGCAGCCAAGGATTGCCAGTCAGTCAGCCCCAGCATTTT. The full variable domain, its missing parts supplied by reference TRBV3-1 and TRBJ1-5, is DTAVSQTPKYLVTQMGNDKSIKCEQNLGHDTMYWYKQDSKKFLKIMFSYNNKELIINETVPNRFSPKSPDKAHLNLHINSLELGDSAVYFCASSQGLPVSQPQHFGDGTRLSIL.

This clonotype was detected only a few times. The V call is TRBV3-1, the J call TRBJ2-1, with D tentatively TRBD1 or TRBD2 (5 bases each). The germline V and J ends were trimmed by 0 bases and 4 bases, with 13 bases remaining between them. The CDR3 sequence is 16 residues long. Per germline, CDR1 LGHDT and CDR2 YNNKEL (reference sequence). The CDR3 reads CASSQDWDLSYNEQFF. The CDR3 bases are TGTGCCAGCAGCCAAGACTGGGACCTTTCTTACAATGAGCAGTTCTTC.

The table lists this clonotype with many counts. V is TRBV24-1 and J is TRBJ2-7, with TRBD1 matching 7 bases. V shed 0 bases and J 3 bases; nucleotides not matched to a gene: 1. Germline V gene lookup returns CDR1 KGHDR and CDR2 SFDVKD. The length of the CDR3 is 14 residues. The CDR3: CATSDLNRGYEQYF. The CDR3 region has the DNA TGTGCCACCAGTGATTTGAACAGGGGCTACGAGCAGTACTTC.

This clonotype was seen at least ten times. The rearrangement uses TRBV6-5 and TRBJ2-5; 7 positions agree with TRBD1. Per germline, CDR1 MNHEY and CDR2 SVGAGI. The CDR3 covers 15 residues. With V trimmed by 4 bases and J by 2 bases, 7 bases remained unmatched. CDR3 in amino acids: CASSSTQGLQETQYF. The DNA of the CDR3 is TGTGCCAGCAGTTCCACACAGGGGCTACAAGAGACCCAGTACTTC.

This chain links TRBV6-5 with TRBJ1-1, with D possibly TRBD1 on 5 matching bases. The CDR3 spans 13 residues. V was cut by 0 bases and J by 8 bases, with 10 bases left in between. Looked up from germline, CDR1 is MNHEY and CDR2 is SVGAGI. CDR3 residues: CASSYSSRVEAFF. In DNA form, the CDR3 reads TGTGCCAGCAGTTACTCGAGCAGGGTAGAAGCTTTCTTT.

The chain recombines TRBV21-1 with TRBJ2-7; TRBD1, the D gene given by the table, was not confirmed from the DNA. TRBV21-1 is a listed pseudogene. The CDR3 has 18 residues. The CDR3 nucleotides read TGTGCCAGCAGCAAAGCAGGAACCCGGACGCCCCGACTACGCGAGCAGTACTTC. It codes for CASSKAGTRTPRLREQYF.

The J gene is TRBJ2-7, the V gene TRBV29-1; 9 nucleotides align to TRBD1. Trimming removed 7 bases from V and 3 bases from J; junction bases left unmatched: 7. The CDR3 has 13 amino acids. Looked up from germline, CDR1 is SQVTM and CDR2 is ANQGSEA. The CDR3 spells CSGTGDRDYEQYF. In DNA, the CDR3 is TGCAGCGGGACAGGGGACAGAGACTACGAGCAGTACTTC.